This T cell receptor (beta chain) was found in a study of CD8 T cells in Susac syndrome. V shed 5 bases, J shed 5 bases, and the junction held 3 bases outside the gene matches. The CDR3 has 14 residues. Germline V gene sequence: CDR1 DFQATT, CDR2 SNEGSKA (reference sequence). RNA totalling roughly 0.5 to 1 ug underwent reverse transcription with random hexamers. TCRdb reprocessed the immunoSEQ multiplex PCR reads with MiXCR, giving one entry per CDR3 protein. The sample has around 130,000 distinct CDR3 sequences, approximately 95% seen once. This clonotype was sampled from a human donor with multiple sclerosis. The sample comprised CD4+ T cells from PBMCs. The chain couples TRBV20-1 to TRBJ2-7; 16 nucleotides line up with TRBD2. The CDR3, as DNA: TGCAGTGCTGGGACTAGCGGGGGGGTCCACGAGCAGTACTTC. It translates to CSAGTSGGVHEQYF.